The clone carrying this TCR beta chain was observed a handful of times. These data originate in a study of identifying expanded T cells in peripheral blood. TCRdb's copy holds only in-frame clones and misses some; the assay was immunoSEQ multiplex PCR. The sample consists of 85,000 to 120,000 clones, more than 70% of them appearing once. V shed 5 bases and J 1 base; nucleotides not matched to a gene: 2. Germline values: CDR1 SGHTA, CDR2 FQGNSA. This CDR3 is built from 14 residues. The chain recombines TRBV7-2 with TRBJ2-1; 7 bases map to TRBD1. The TCR originated in a person between 18 and 75 years old in good health. The sequenced sample consisted of blood. DNA of the CDR3: TGTGCCAGCAGCCGGGACAGTTCCTACAATGAGCAGTTCTTC. This codes for CASSRDSSYNEQFF.